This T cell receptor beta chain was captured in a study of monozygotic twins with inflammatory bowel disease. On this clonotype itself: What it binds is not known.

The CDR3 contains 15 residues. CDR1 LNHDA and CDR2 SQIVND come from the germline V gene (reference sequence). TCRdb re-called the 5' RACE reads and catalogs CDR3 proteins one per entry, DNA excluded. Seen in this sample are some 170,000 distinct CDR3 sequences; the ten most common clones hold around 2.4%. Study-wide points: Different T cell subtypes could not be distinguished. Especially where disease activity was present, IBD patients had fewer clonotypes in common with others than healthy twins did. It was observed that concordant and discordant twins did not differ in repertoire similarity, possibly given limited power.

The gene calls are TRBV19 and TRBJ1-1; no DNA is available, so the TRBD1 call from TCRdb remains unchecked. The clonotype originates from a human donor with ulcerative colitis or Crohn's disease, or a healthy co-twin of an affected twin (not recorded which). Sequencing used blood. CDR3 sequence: CASSKPPGSGTEAFF.